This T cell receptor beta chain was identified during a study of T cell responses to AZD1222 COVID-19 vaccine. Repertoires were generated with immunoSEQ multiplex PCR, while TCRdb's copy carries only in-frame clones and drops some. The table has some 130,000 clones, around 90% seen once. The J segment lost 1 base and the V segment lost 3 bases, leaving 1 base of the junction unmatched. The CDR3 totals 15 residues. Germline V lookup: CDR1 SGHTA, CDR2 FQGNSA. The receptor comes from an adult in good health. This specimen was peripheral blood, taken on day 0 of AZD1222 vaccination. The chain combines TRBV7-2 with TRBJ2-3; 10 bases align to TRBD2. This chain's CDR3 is CASSFLAGGTDTQYF. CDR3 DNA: TGTGCCAGCAGCTTCCTAGCGGGGGGCACAGATACGCAGTATTTT. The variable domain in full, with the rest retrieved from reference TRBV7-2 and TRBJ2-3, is GAGVSQSPSNKVTEKGKDVELRCDPISGHTALYWYRQSLGQGLEFLIYFQGNSAPDKSGLPSDRFSAERTGGSVSTLTIQRTQQEDSAVYLCASSFLAGGTDTQYFGPGTRLTVL.